The rows below give T cell receptor beta chains drawn from one sample of a study of CD8 T cells in Susac syndrome. TCRdb passed the immunoSEQ multiplex PCR reads through MiXCR, listing each CDR3 protein once. The table lists hundreds of thousands of distinct CDR3 sequences, around 89% of them singletons, with around 0.18% in the top ten. Material: CD8+ T cells from PBMCs. Every receptor here comes from a human donor with multiple sclerosis. CDR3s include the opening cysteine and the closing phenylalanine or tryptophan. The order of the fields is clone size, D gene, V gene, J gene, CDR3 protein, CDR3 DNA. A D gene is named only where the DNA matches it firmly. Some rows mark clone size as missing; the rest say once, few, many or name a class of expanded clone.

abundance: NA
d_gene: TRBD2
v_gene: TRBV4-3
j_gene: TRBJ2-3
CDR3aa: CASSQKAGGGADTQYF
CDR3nt: TGCGCCAGCAGCCAAAAGGCGGGGGGTGGCGCAGATACGCAGTATTTT

abundance: once
d_gene: NA
v_gene: TRBV5-4
j_gene: TRBJ1-1
CDR3aa: CASSLRGANTEAFF
CDR3nt: TGTGCCAGCAGCTTGAGAGGGGCGAACACTGAAGCTTTCTTT

abundance: NA
d_gene: TRBD1
v_gene: TRBV6-2/TRBV6-3
j_gene: TRBJ1-3
CDR3aa: CASSYGRTGRGDTIYF
CDR3nt: TGTGCCAGCAGTTACGGAAGGACAGGCAGAGGAGACACCATATATTTT

abundance: NA
d_gene: NA
v_gene: TRBV27
j_gene: TRBJ2-5
CDR3aa: CASGTWVGETQYF
CDR3nt: TGTGCCAGCGGAACCTGGGTGGGGGAGACCCAGTACTTC

abundance: NA
d_gene: NA
v_gene: TRBV10-3
j_gene: TRBJ2-5
CDR3aa: CAISLAEPSQETQYF
CDR3nt: TGTGCCATCAGTTTAGCGGAGCCCAGTCAAGAGACCCAGTACTTC

abundance: NA
d_gene: TRBD2
v_gene: TRBV29-1
j_gene: TRBJ2-1
CDR3aa: CSAHPSSGREYNEQFF
CDR3nt: TGCAGCGCCCACCCCTCTAGCGGGAGGGAATACAATGAGCAGTTCTTC

abundance: NA
d_gene: NA
v_gene: TRBV10-3
j_gene: TRBJ2-1
CDR3aa: CAISPTTHEQFF
CDR3nt: TGTGCCATCAGTCCTACAACTCACGAGCAGTTCTTC

abundance: NA
d_gene: NA
v_gene: TRBV4-3
j_gene: TRBJ1-5
CDR3aa: CASSQEVSQPQHF
CDR3nt: TGCGCCAGCAGCCAAGAAGTAAGTCAGCCCCAGCATTTT

abundance: NA
d_gene: NA
v_gene: TRBV6-6
j_gene: TRBJ2-2
CDR3aa: CASSYSRSWGGELFF
CDR3nt: TGTGCCAGCAGTTACTCCAGATCTTGGGGAGGGGAGCTGTTTTTT

abundance: once
d_gene: NA
v_gene: TRBV28
j_gene: TRBJ2-5
CDR3aa: CASTFLGGGETQYF
CDR3nt: TGTGCCAGCACCTTTCTGGGGGGCGGGGAGACCCAGTACTTC

abundance: NA
d_gene: NA
v_gene: TRBV7-9
j_gene: TRBJ2-1
CDR3aa: CASSLATGRANEQFF
CDR3nt: TGTGCCAGCAGCTTAGCGACAGGGAGGGCCAATGAGCAGTTCTTC

abundance: NA
d_gene: NA
v_gene: TRBV10-3
j_gene: TRBJ1-4
CDR3aa: CAIGQTDNEKLFF
CDR3nt: TGTGCCATCGGACAGACGGATAATGAAAAACTGTTTTTT

abundance: NA
d_gene: NA
v_gene: TRBV7-9
j_gene: TRBJ2-7
CDR3aa: CASSVRGQEYEQYF
CDR3nt: TGTGCCAGCAGCGTCCGGGGGCAAGAGTACGAGCAGTACTTC

abundance: NA
d_gene: NA
v_gene: TRBV20-1
j_gene: TRBJ2-7
CDR3aa: CSARASPLLDEQYF
CDR3nt: TGCAGTGCTAGAGCTTCCCCCCTCTTAGACGAGCAGTACTTC

abundance: NA
d_gene: NA
v_gene: TRBV11-2
j_gene: TRBJ2-3
CDR3aa: CASSFGGPGDTQYF
CDR3nt: TGTGCCAGCAGCTTCGGGGGGCCAGGGGATACGCAGTATTTT

abundance: NA
d_gene: NA
v_gene: TRBV25-1
j_gene: TRBJ2-5
CDR3aa: CASTPPPGRLVGETQYF
CDR3nt: TGTGCCAGCACTCCCCCTCCTGGGAGACTAGTTGGGGAGACCCAGTACTTC

abundance: few
d_gene: NA
v_gene: TRBV5-5
j_gene: TRBJ1-2
CDR3aa: CASSFSAGDTYGYTF
CDR3nt: TGTGCCAGCAGCTTTTCCGCAGGAGATACCTATGGCTACACCTTC

abundance: once
d_gene: NA
v_gene: TRBV28
j_gene: TRBJ2-1
CDR3aa: CASSFEADQQFF
CDR3nt: TGTGCCAGCAGTTTTGAAGCCGACCAGCAGTTCTTC

abundance: NA
d_gene: TRBD2
v_gene: TRBV27
j_gene: TRBJ2-1
CDR3aa: CASSYGTSVYEQFF
CDR3nt: TGTGCCAGCAGTTATGGGACTAGCGTATATGAGCAGTTCTTC

abundance: NA
d_gene: NA
v_gene: TRBV20-1
j_gene: TRBJ1-5
CDR3aa: CSAPQGDNGNQPQHF
CDR3nt: TGCAGTGCGCCACAAGGGGATAACGGCAATCAGCCCCAGCATTTT

abundance: NA
d_gene: NA
v_gene: TRBV15
j_gene: TRBJ1-1
CDR3aa: CATSRTGSRAGNTEAFF
CDR3nt: TGTGCCACCAGCAGGACCGGTAGCAGGGCTGGGAACACTGAAGCTTTCTTT

abundance: NA
d_gene: TRBD1
v_gene: TRBV7-8
j_gene: TRBJ2-3
CDR3aa: CASSIDPGTGGVWYTDTQYF
CDR3nt: TGTGCCAGCAGCATAGACCCCGGGACAGGGGGGGTTTGGTACACAGATACGCAGTATTTT

abundance: NA
d_gene: TRBD2
v_gene: TRBV20-1
j_gene: TRBJ2-1
CDR3aa: CSASPSSGDYNEQFF
CDR3nt: TGCAGTGCTTCCCCCTCCAGCGGGGATTACAATGAGCAGTTCTTC

abundance: NA
d_gene: NA
v_gene: TRBV7-3
j_gene: TRBJ2-2
CDR3aa: CASSTSTGELFF
CDR3nt: TGTGCCAGCAGCACCAGTACCGGGGAGCTGTTTTTT

abundance: once
d_gene: NA
v_gene: TRBV16
j_gene: TRBJ1-1
CDR3aa: CASSQSGSATEAFF
CDR3nt: TGTGCCAGCAGCCAATCTGGAAGCGCCACTGAAGCTTTCTTT

abundance: NA
d_gene: NA
v_gene: TRBV30
j_gene: TRBJ1-2
CDR3aa: CAWSGTGQAYGYTF
CDR3nt: TGTGCCTGGAGTGGTACAGGCCAGGCCTATGGCTACACCTTC

abundance: NA
d_gene: NA
v_gene: TRBV5-1
j_gene: TRBJ1-1
CDR3aa: CASSAAGSTEAFF
CDR3nt: TGCGCCAGCAGCGCCGCGGGGAGCACTGAAGCTTTCTTT

abundance: NA
d_gene: TRBD2
v_gene: TRBV30
j_gene: TRBJ2-4
CDR3aa: CASDAGVGGRNF
CDR3nt: TGTGCCTCCGATGCGGGGGTCGGTGGCCGGAACTTC

abundance: NA
d_gene: NA
v_gene: TRBV7-9
j_gene: TRBJ2-7
CDR3aa: CASSLGGTRNPYEQYF
CDR3nt: TGTGCCAGCAGCTTAGGGGGGACAAGGAACCCTTACGAGCAGTACTTC

abundance: NA
d_gene: NA
v_gene: TRBV6-6
j_gene: TRBJ2-7
CDR3aa: CASSYLDGIYEQYF
CDR3nt: TGTGCCAGCAGTTACCTTGATGGGATCTACGAGCAGTACTTC

abundance: NA
d_gene: TRBD2
v_gene: TRBV4-3
j_gene: TRBJ2-1
CDR3aa: CASSRRGGSNEQFF
CDR3nt: TGCGCCAGCAGCAGAAGGGGAGGGTCCAATGAGCAGTTCTTC

abundance: NA
d_gene: TRBD1
v_gene: TRBV20-1
j_gene: TRBJ1-5
CDR3aa: CSAIGQGAMFSNQPQHF
CDR3nt: TGCAGTGCTATCGGACAGGGGGCAATGTTTAGCAATCAGCCCCAGCATTTT

abundance: NA
d_gene: TRBD2
v_gene: TRBV29-1
j_gene: TRBJ2-7
CDR3aa: CSVEDWASGVGEQYF
CDR3nt: TGCAGCGTTGAAGATTGGGCTAGCGGGGTCGGCGAGCAGTACTTC

abundance: once
d_gene: TRBD2
v_gene: TRBV28
j_gene: TRBJ2-2
CDR3aa: CASSFPTSGRRNTGELFF
CDR3nt: TGTGCCAGCAGTTTTCCGACTAGCGGGAGGCGCAACACCGGGGAGCTGTTTTTT

abundance: once
d_gene: NA
v_gene: TRBV14
j_gene: TRBJ1-3
CDR3aa: CASSQGKGSGNTIYF
CDR3nt: TGTGCCAGCAGCCAAGGCAAAGGTTCTGGAAACACCATATATTTT

abundance: NA
d_gene: TRBD2
v_gene: TRBV4-2
j_gene: TRBJ2-7
CDR3aa: CASSQAGLAAEGEQYF
CDR3nt: TGTGCCAGCAGCCAAGCAGGGCTAGCGGCAGAGGGCGAGCAGTACTTC

abundance: NA
d_gene: NA
v_gene: TRBV6-4
j_gene: TRBJ2-3
CDR3aa: CASSDQVTDTQYF
CDR3nt: TGTGCCAGCAGTGATCAGGTCACAGATACGCAGTATTTT

abundance: NA
d_gene: TRBD1
v_gene: TRBV25-1
j_gene: TRBJ1-2
CDR3aa: CASSEPGTGNGYTF
CDR3nt: TGTGCCAGCAGTGAACCCGGGACAGGGAATGGCTACACCTTC

abundance: NA
d_gene: NA
v_gene: TRBV11-2
j_gene: TRBJ2-3
CDR3aa: CASSLVLIDTQYF
CDR3nt: TGTGCCAGCAGCTTAGTTTTAATAGATACGCAGTATTTT

abundance: NA
d_gene: TRBD1
v_gene: TRBV7-6
j_gene: TRBJ1-6
CDR3aa: CASSSDRGHSPLHF
CDR3nt: TGTGCCAGCAGCTCGGACAGGGGGCATTCACCCCTCCACTTT

abundance: NA
d_gene: TRBD2
v_gene: TRBV27
j_gene: TRBJ2-1
CDR3aa: CASSSPGAGASGGANEQFF
CDR3nt: TGTGCCAGCAGTTCGCCCGGGGCTGGGGCTAGCGGGGGGGCAAATGAGCAGTTCTTC

abundance: NA
d_gene: NA
v_gene: TRBV4-1
j_gene: TRBJ2-2
CDR3aa: CASSQGPTQGEATGELFF
CDR3nt: TGCGCCAGCAGCCAAGGCCCAACCCAAGGGGAGGCTACTGGGGAGCTGTTTTTT

abundance: NA
d_gene: TRBD2
v_gene: TRBV29-1
j_gene: TRBJ2-1
CDR3aa: CSGGLAGAYNEQFF
CDR3nt: TGCAGCGGCGGACTAGCGGGAGCTTACAATGAGCAGTTCTTC

abundance: NA
d_gene: NA
v_gene: TRBV4-3
j_gene: TRBJ1-5
CDR3aa: CASSQGWVSNQPQHF
CDR3nt: TGCGCCAGCAGCCAGGGGTGGGTGAGCAATCAGCCCCAGCATTTT

abundance: NA
d_gene: NA
v_gene: TRBV7-9
j_gene: TRBJ1-3
CDR3aa: CASSSSVANTIYF
CDR3nt: TGTGCCAGCAGCTCCTCTGTGGCAAACACCATATATTTT

abundance: few
d_gene: TRBD1
v_gene: TRBV7-2
j_gene: TRBJ2-5
CDR3aa: CASGRDRGLETQYF
CDR3nt: TGTGCCAGCGGGCGGGACAGGGGGTTGGAGACCCAGTACTTC

abundance: NA
d_gene: NA
v_gene: TRBV7-9
j_gene: TRBJ1-6
CDR3aa: CASSLEGVSSYNSPLHF
CDR3nt: TGTGCCAGCAGCTTAGAGGGCGTGAGCTCCTATAATTCACCCCTCCACTTT

abundance: NA
d_gene: NA
v_gene: TRBV6-4
j_gene: TRBJ1-6
CDR3aa: CASSDSAGDNSPLHF
CDR3nt: TGTGCCAGCAGTGACTCGGCCGGGGATAATTCACCCCTCCACTTT

abundance: NA
d_gene: NA
v_gene: TRBV7-9
j_gene: TRBJ2-4
CDR3aa: CASSNGREPQGLQYF
CDR3nt: TGTGCCAGCAGCAATGGCAGGGAACCCCAGGGCCTTCAGTACTTC

abundance: NA
d_gene: NA
v_gene: TRBV4-3
j_gene: TRBJ2-7
CDR3aa: CASSQAVNYEQYF
CDR3nt: TGCGCCAGCAGCCAAGCCGTGAATTACGAGCAGTACTTC

abundance: NA
d_gene: TRBD2
v_gene: TRBV7-2
j_gene: TRBJ2-1
CDR3aa: CASSLGVAGVEQFF
CDR3nt: TGTGCCAGCAGCTTAGGGGTAGCGGGGGTGGAGCAGTTCTTC